This T cell receptor (beta chain) was documented in a study of T cell clones after liver transplantation. Profiling relied on immunoSEQ multiplex PCR, and the TCRdb table lists in-frame clones only, not all of them. Here the sample spans about 75,000 clones, roughly 90% being singletons. CDR3 size: 16 residues. Germline lookup yields CDR1 SGHAT and CDR2 FQNNGV. V was pared by 0 bases and J by 6 bases, with 3 bases of the junction left unmatched. The chain couples TRBV11-2 to TRBJ2-1, with TRBD2 matching over 12 bases. The receptor's source is a human donor who received a liver transplant. The sequencing here drew on CD4+ T cells from blood, taken before liver transplant. CDR3 nucleotide sequence: TGTGCCAGCAGCTTAGAGCTAGCGGGAGGGGGCAATGAGCAGTTCTTC. As protein: CASSLELAGGGNEQFF.